This section outlines one TCR beta chain sequence together with its context. This sample is drawn from a study of T cells in Graves' hyperthyroidism and ophthalmopathy. TCR beta CDR3 region amplification was performed from RNA transcripts. The primer set for the first-round RT-PCR of the TCR CDR3 was HTBI. Via MiXCR, TCRdb re-called the multiplex PCR reads, giving one row per CDR3 protein. The sample lists under 350,000 distinct CDR3 sequences, around 15% occurring once. CDR1 and CDR2 (germline): MNHEY, SMNVEV (reference sequence). Trimming removed 3 bases at V and 1 base at J, with 14 bases between. The CDR3 extends over 16 amino acids.

Material: blood. This rearrangement joins TRBV27 to TRBJ2-3; a weak D match, TRBD2 (5 bases). This clonotype was obtained from an older woman with Graves' ophthalmopathy. The CDR3 coding sequence is TGTGCCAGCAGTTTCCTGGCTAGCCGAGGCACAGATACGCAGTATTTT. It codes for CASSFLASRGTDTQYF.